This TCR beta chain was profiled in a study of blood T cell repertoires in COVID-19. Study background: Spain, Italy and the United States supplied samples that represented acute and convalescent COVID-19. PBMCs, B-cell-depleted T cells, or T cells provided the cDNA or gDNA that made up the material.

Germline trimming cut 7 bases from V and 8 bases from J; bases unmatched to any gene: 14. CDR3 length equals 15 residues. Germline CDR1 and CDR2: SGHVS and FNYEAQ. This clone was seen once. Original methodology: How many nucleated cells were present was estimated from reference gene primer amplification. Profiling relied on immunoSEQ multiplex PCR, and the TCRdb table lists in-frame clones only, not all of them. From that table come the V and J calls and clone size; the DNA was used to work out D and trimming. The sample records 120,000 or so clones, around 80% being singletons. This sequence joins TRBV7-6 and TRBJ2-1, with TRBD2 matching 7 bases. The TCR was taken from a man in his 60s with active or convalescent COVID-19. Sequencing used peripheral blood. The CDR3 DNA reads as TGTGCCAGCACCGGTCGAGCGGGAAGTTACGATGAGCAGTTCTTC. Its protein product is CASTGRAGSYDEQFF. Drawing the rest from reference TRBV7-6 and TRBJ2-1, the complete variable domain is GAGVSQSPRYKVTKRGQDVALRCDPISGHVSLYWYRQALGQGPEFLTYFNYEAQQDKSGLPNDRFSAERPEGSISTLTIQRTEQRDSAMYRCASTGRAGSYDEQFFGPGTRLTVL.